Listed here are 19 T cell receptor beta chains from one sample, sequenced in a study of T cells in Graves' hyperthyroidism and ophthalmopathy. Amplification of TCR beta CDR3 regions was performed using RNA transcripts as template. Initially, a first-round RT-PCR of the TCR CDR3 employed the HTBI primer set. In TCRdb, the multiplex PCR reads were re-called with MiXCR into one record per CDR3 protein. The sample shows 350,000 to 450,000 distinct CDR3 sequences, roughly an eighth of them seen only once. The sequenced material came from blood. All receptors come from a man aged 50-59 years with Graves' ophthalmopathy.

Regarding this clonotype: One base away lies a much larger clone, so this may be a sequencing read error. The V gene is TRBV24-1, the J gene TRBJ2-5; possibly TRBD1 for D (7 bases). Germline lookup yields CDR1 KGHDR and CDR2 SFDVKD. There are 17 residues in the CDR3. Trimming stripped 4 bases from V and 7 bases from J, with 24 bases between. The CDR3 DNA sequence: TGTGCCACCAGTGAAGCCCGGGGACAGCCGGGGGCAGGGACCCAGTACTTC. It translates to CATSEARGQPGAGTQYF.

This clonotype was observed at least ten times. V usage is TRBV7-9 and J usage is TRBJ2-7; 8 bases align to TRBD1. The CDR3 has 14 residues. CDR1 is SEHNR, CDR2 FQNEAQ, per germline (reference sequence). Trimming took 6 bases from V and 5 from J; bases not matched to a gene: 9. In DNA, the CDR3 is TGTGCCAGCAGAAGGACAGGGTCTGCCCACGAGCAGTACTTC. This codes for CASRRTGSAHEQYF.

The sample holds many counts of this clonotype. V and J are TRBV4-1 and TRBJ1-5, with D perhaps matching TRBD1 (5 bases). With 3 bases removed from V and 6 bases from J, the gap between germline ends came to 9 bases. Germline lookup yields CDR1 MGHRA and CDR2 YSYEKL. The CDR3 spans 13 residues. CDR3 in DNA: TGCGCCAGCAGCCACCCAGGGTCTCAGCCCCAGCATTTT. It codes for CASSHPGSQPQHF.

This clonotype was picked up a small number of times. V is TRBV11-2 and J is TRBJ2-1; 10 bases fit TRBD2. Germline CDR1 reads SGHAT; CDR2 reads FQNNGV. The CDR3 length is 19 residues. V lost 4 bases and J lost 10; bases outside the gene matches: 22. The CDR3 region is CASSSPLPSGGTFRYEQFF. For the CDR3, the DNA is TGTGCCAGCAGCTCCCCTCTTCCTAGCGGGGGTACGTTTCGATACGAGCAGTTCTTC.

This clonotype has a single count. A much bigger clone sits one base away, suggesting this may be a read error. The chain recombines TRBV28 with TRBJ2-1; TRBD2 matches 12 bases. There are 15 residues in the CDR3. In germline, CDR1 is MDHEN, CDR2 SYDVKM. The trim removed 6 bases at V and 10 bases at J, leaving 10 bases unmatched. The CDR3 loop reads CASSQPGLAGYEQFF. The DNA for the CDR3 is TGTGCCAGCAGCCAACCGGGACTAGCGGGCTACGAGCAGTTCTTC.

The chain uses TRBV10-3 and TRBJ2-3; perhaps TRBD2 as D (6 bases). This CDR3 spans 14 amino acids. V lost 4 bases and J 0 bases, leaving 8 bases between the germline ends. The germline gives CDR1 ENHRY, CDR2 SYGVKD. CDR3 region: CAISGDFSTDTQYF. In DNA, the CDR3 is TGTGCCATCAGTGGGGACTTTAGCACAGATACGCAGTATTTT.

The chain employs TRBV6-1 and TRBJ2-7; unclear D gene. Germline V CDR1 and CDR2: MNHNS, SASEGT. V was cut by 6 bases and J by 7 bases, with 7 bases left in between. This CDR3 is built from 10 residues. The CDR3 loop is CASRGSEQYF. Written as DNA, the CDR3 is TGTGCCAGCAGAGGAAGTGAGCAGTACTTC.

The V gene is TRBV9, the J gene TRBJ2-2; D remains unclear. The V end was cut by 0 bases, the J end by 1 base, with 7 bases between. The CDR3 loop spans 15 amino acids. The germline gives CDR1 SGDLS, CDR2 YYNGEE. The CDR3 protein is CASSVEAVNTGELFF. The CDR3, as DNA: TGTGCCAGCAGCGTAGAGGCAGTGAACACCGGGGAGCTGTTTTTT.

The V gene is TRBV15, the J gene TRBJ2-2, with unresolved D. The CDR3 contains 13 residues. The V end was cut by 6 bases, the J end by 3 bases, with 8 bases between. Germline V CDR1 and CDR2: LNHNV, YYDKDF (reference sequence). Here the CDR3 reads CATRPRYTGELFF. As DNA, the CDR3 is TGTGCCACCAGGCCGCGATACACCGGGGAGCTGTTTTTT.

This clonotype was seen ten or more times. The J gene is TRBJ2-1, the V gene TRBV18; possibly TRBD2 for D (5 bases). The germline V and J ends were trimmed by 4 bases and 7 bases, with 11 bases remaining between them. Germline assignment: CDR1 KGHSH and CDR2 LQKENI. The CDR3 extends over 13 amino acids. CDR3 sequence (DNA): TGTGCCAGCTCACACGGACTCGTTAATGAGCAGTTCTTC. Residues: CASSHGLVNEQFF.

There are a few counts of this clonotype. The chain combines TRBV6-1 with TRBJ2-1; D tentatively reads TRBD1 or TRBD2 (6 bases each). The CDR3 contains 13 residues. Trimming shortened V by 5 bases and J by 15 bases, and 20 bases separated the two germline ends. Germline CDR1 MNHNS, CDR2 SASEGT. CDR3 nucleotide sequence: TGTGCCAGCAGTAAGCACCAACAGGGAGGTCGGTTCTTC. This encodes CASSKHQQGGRFF.

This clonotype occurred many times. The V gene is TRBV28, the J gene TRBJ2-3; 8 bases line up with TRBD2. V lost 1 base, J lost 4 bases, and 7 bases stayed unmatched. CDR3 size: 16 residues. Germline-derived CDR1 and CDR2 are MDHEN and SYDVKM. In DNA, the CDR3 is TGTGCCAGCAGTTTATATGGGACTAGATTCTCAGATACGCAGTATTTT. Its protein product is CASSLYGTRFSDTQYF.

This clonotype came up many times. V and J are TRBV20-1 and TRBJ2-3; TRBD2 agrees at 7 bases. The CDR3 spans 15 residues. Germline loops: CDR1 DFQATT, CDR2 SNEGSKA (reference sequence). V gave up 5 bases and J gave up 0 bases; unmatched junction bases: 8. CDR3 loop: CSAPKAGRSTDTQYF. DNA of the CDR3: TGCAGTGCTCCGAAAGCGGGAAGGAGCACAGATACGCAGTATTTT.

Here the CDR3 reads CASSLGVSNTGELFF. The CDR3 DNA follows: TGTGCCAGCAGCCTCGGCGTCTCGAACACCGGGGAGCTGTTTTTT. This chain joins TRBV7-6 and TRBJ2-2; no reliable D call. V was shortened by 5 bases and J by 0 bases, with 10 bases between the two germline ends. The V gene's germline CDR1 is SGHVS and CDR2 FNYEAQ. The CDR3 has 15 amino acids.

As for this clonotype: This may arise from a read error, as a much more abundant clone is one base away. CDR3 amino acids: CATSGSLGQGHKQYF. Here the CDR3 DNA reads TGTGCCACCAGCGGCTCCCTCGGACAGGGCCACAAGCAGTACTTC. The chain links TRBV15 to TRBJ2-7, with 8 nucleotides matching TRBD1. Germline V lookup: CDR1 LNHNV, CDR2 YYDKDF (reference sequence). The CDR3 runs to 15 residues. Trimming at V came to 5 bases and at J to 8 bases, leaving 14 bases not matched to a gene.

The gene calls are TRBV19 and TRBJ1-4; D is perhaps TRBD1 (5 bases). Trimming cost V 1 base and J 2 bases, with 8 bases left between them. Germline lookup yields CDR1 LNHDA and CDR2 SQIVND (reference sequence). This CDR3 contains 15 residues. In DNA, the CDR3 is TGTGCCAGTAGTATAGGGGGGATGACTAATGAAAAACTGTTTTTT. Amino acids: CASSIGGMTNEKLFF.

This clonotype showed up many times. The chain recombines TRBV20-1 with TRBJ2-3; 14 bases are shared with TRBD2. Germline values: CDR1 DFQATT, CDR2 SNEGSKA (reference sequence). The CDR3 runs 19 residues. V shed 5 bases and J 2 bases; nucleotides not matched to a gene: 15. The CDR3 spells CSAPGGLAGVEGITDTQYF. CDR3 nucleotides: TGCAGTGCTCCTGGGGGACTAGCGGGGGTTGAGGGAATCACAGATACGCAGTATTTT.

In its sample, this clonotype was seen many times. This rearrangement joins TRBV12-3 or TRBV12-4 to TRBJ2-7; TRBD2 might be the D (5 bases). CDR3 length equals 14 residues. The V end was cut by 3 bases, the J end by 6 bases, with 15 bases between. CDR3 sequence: CASSFAGHRSEQYF. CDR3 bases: TGTGCCAGCAGTTTTGCGGGCCATCGTTCCGAGCAGTACTTC.

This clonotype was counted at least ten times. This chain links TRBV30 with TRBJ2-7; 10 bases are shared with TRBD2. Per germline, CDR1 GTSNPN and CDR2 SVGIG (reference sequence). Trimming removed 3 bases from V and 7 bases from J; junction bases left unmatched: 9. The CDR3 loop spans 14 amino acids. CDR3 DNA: TGTGCCTGGAGGTCAGCGGGAGGGGACAGGGAGCAGTACTTC. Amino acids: CAWRSAGGDREQYF.